These 17 T cell receptor beta chains came from one sample sequenced in a study of cytomegalovirus exposure and HLA in healthy donors. PCR primers comprised 60 Vbeta and 13 Jbeta primers. Measured with immunoSEQ multiplex PCR; TCRdb has only the in-frame clones, and not every one. The data hold over 110,000 clones, with approximately 80% observed a single time. Sequenced: PBMCs. These receptors were obtained from a woman in her thirties or forties in good health and CMV-seropositive.

This sequence joins TRBV19 and TRBJ1-2, with D perhaps TRBD1 (6 bases). V was shortened by 6 bases and J by 0 bases, with 14 bases between the two germline ends. CDR3 size: 15 residues. Germline V lookup: CDR1 LNHDA, CDR2 SQIVND (reference sequence). DNA of the CDR3: TGTGCCAGTAGGAGCAGGGGTTCTACTAACTATGGCTACACCTTC. The encoded protein is CASRSRGSTNYGYTF.

The rearrangement links TRBV5-5 to TRBJ1-1; D unclear. The CDR3 sequence is 15 residues long. The V gene lost 0 bases and the J gene lost 4 bases, with 13 bases spanning the gap. The germline CDR1 and CDR2 sequences are SGHKS and YYEKEE (reference sequence). This CDR3 is CASSLAASVGTEAFF. DNA for the CDR3: TGTGCCAGCAGCTTGGCCGCGAGTGTCGGCACTGAAGCTTTCTTT.

The chain couples TRBV11-3 to TRBJ2-7, with D perhaps matching TRBD2 (5 bases). Germline V gene data show CDR1 as SGHNT and CDR2 as YENEEA. CDR3 length equals 14 residues. V was trimmed by 1 base and J by 2 bases, leaving 9 bases between them. CDR3 sequence reads: CASSLGTPAYEQYF. The CDR3 nucleotides are TGTGCCAGCAGCTTAGGGACTCCAGCCTACGAGCAGTACTTC.

The chain is built from TRBV7-8 and TRBJ2-4; weak D call: TRBD2 (5 bases). The germline gives CDR1 SGHVS, CDR2 FQNEAQ. This CDR3 is 18 amino acids long. V gave up 0 bases and J gave up 0 bases, with 15 bases separating them. CDR3 coding DNA: TGTGCCAGCAGCTTAGCCTTCCTCCGGGGTCTAGCCAAAAACATTCAGTACTTC. Its protein product is CASSLAFLRGLAKNIQYF.

The CDR3 spells CASRRQGATYEQYF. In nucleotides, the CDR3 is TGTGCCAGCAGGCGACAGGGGGCGACCTACGAGCAGTACTTC. The V call is TRBV27, the J call TRBJ2-7; 10 bases are shared with TRBD1. J was trimmed by 2 bases and V by 6 bases; bases with no gene match: 4. The CDR3 loop spans 14 amino acids. The V gene's germline CDR1 is MNHEY and CDR2 SMNVEV (reference sequence).

The gene calls are TRBV6-5 and TRBJ2-7; 9 bases are shared with TRBD2. The germline CDR1 and CDR2 sequences are MNHEY and SVGAGI. The V gene end was trimmed by 6 bases and the J gene end by 3 bases; junction bases not matched to a gene: 3. The CDR3 loop spans 13 amino acids. This chain's CDR3 is CASSLSGSYEQYF. The DNA of the CDR3 is TGTGCCAGCAGCCTTAGCGGGAGCTACGAGCAGTACTTC.

The chain joins TRBV27 to TRBJ2-2; D might be TRBD2 (5 bases). The germline V and J ends were trimmed by 1 base and 5 bases, with 20 bases remaining between them. Per the germline V gene, CDR1 is MNHEY and CDR2 is SMNVEV (reference sequence). The CDR3 covers 18 residues. The CDR3 sequence: CASSLLPRGPRGTGELFF. CDR3 DNA sequence: TGTGCCAGCAGTTTATTACCCCGGGGTCCCCGAGGAACCGGGGAGCTGTTTTTT.

This clone has a single count. J is TRBJ2-3 and V is TRBV7-3; TRBD2 matches at 12 bases. The CDR3 is 15 residues long. CDR1 and CDR2 from the germline V gene are SGHTA and FQGTGA. The V and J ends lost 5 bases and 3 bases, in that order; junction bases with no gene match: 3. The CDR3 spells CASSQTSGRTDTQYF. CDR3 DNA: TGTGCCAGCAGCCAAACTAGCGGGAGGACAGATACGCAGTATTTT. The entire variable domain, with the rest obtained from reference TRBV7-3 and TRBJ2-3, is as follows: GAGVSQTPSNKVTEKGKYVELRCDPISGHTALYWYRQSLGQGPEFLIYFQGTGAADDSGLPNDRFFAVRPEGSVSTLKIQRTERGDSAVYLCASSQTSGRTDTQYFGPGTRLTVL.

V gene TRBV28 combines with J gene TRBJ2-1; D is uncertain. Germline lookup yields CDR1 MDHEN and CDR2 SYDVKM. V shed 2 bases and J shed 6 bases, with 2 bases lying between them. The CDR3 has 11 residues. Here the CDR3 reads CASSLRNEQFF. CDR3 DNA sequence: TGTGCCAGCAGTTTACGCAATGAGCAGTTCTTC.

V and J are TRBV28 and TRBJ1-5, with unresolved D. The germline V and J ends were trimmed by 4 bases and 3 bases, with 10 bases remaining between them. The CDR3 covers 14 residues. CDR1 is MDHEN, CDR2 SYDVKM, per germline. CDR3 protein: CASSSPQINQPQHF. CDR3 nucleotide sequence: TGTGCCAGCAGTTCGCCCCAGATCAATCAGCCCCAGCATTTT. Full variable domain (rest looked up from reference TRBV28 and TRBJ1-5): DVKVTQSSRYLVKRTGEKVFLECVQDMDHENMFWYRQDPGLGLRLIYFSYDVKMKEKGDIPEGYSVSREKKERFSLILESASTNQTSMYLCASSSPQINQPQHFGDGTRLSIL.

This chain connects TRBV4-1 to TRBJ2-2, with 7 bases matching TRBD2. V was pared by 1 base and J by 5 bases, with 7 bases of the junction left unmatched. This CDR3 comprises 16 residues. Germline V gene data show CDR1 as MGHRA and CDR2 as YSYEKL. CDR3 nucleotide sequence: TGCGCCAGCAGCCAAGTCGGGGGGAGATTGACCGGGGAGCTGTTTTTT. Translated: CASSQVGGRLTGELFF.

DNA of the CDR3: TGTGCCAGCAGCCAACCGGACAGGGCAAACTATGGCTACACCTTC. It specifies CASSQPDRANYGYTF. The rearrangement links TRBV4-2 to TRBJ1-2; 8 bases fit TRBD1. Trimming took 2 bases from V and 2 from J; bases not matched to a gene: 4. This CDR3 is 15 amino acids long. Germline CDR1 is LGHNA and CDR2 is YNFKEQ.

The chain links TRBV9 to TRBJ2-1, with 7 bases matching TRBD2. CDR1 is SGDLS and CDR2 is YYNGEE in the germline V gene. The CDR3 length is 16 residues. V was clipped by 0 bases and J by 4 bases; unmatched bases: 7. This CDR3 reads CASSVGGTGGYNEQFF. DNA of the CDR3: TGTGCCAGCAGCGTAGGGGGGACGGGAGGATACAATGAGCAGTTCTTC.

The CDR3 region is CASQRERESYNEQFF. DNA of the CDR3: TGTGCCAGCCAGAGAGAGCGGGAATCCTACAATGAGCAGTTCTTC. The V and J genes are TRBV2 and TRBJ2-1, with 7 bases aligning to TRBD2. This CDR3 has 15 residues. V was clipped by 8 bases and J by 1 base; unmatched bases: 8. CDR1 SNHLY and CDR2 FYNNEI come from the germline V gene.

This clone was seen just once. Compared with germline, one end of the junction differs, possibly owing to a read error. The gene calls are TRBV28 and TRBJ1-2; D is possibly TRBD1 (6 bases). Germline CDR1 MDHEN, CDR2 SYDVKM. The CDR3 consists of 14 residues. The chain's CDR3 is CVSIPGQRIYGYTF. The CDR3 bases are TGTGTCAGCATTCCAGGACAGAGAATATATGGCTACACCTTC.

The chain combines TRBV25-1 with TRBJ1-1; TRBD1 matches 9 bases. V dropped 11 bases and J dropped 1; count of bases not matched to a gene: 14. Germline V gene sequence: CDR1 MGHDK, CDR2 SYGVNS. This CDR3 contains 16 residues. The CDR3 protein is CAGGQGFFWGNTEAFF. The CDR3 region has the DNA TGTGCCGGCGGACAGGGGTTCTTTTGGGGGAACACTGAAGCTTTCTTT. The whole variable domain, remainder taken from reference TRBV25-1 and TRBJ1-1, is EADIYQTPRYLVIGTGKKITLECSQTMGHDKMYWYQQDPGMELHLIHYSYGVNSTEKGDLSSESTVSRIRTEHFPLTLESARPSHTSQYLCAGGQGFFWGNTEAFFGQGTRLTVV.

The V gene is TRBV11-2, the J gene TRBJ1-1; 8 bases map to TRBD1. This CDR3 is 15 amino acids long. Trimming removed 5 bases from V and 3 bases from J; junction bases left unmatched: 8. Germline CDR1 and CDR2: SGHAT and FQNNGV. The CDR3 coding sequence is TGTGCCAGCAGCCTCTGGACAGGGCGAGACACTGAAGCTTTCTTT. Translation: CASSLWTGRDTEAFF.